This entry lists 16 T cell receptor beta chains sequenced from one sample in a study (dated by TCRdb to the mid-2010s). The method behind the library was multiplex PCR. TCRdb names Ion Torrent PGM as the instrument used. Adaptor-ligated barcode primers were used to amplify TRBV12-4/TRBJ1-2 clonotypes in the approximately 24-patient analysis. TCRdb reprocessed the public reads (quality trimming at Q25 with fastp, clone calling with MiXCR) and kept in-frame beta chains. Each CDR3 protein appears once, grouped with its most common genes and DNA. Present in this sample are over a thousand distinct CDR3 sequences, 20% to 25% of which were seen just once. The top ten clonotypes cover about 10% of the sample. The sample comprised memory CD4+ T cells sorted from blood. Sample cell subset or site, as interpreted from the label and publication: memory CD4+ T cells, CD4+CD45RO+CD25-. The receptors were gathered from a female donor with breast cancer.

Sample share makes this clonotype medium-sized. The rearrangement joins TRBV12-3 or TRBV12-4 to TRBJ1-2; D is ambiguous. The CDR3 consists of 14 residues. V lost 9 bases, J lost 8 bases, and 22 bases lay in between. CDR3 region: CASKASHHTEGYTF. The CDR3 DNA follows: TGTGCCAGTAAGGCCTCACATCACACCGAGGGCTACACCTTC.

This clonotype is deemed medium-sized. This sequence joins TRBV12-3 or TRBV12-4 and TRBJ1-2, with unresolved D. The CDR3 totals 14 residues. Trimming took 3 bases from V and 6 from J, leaving 14 bases between them. CDR3 DNA sequence: TGTGCCAGCAGTTTGTGGGGAATTCGCGATGGCTACACCTTC. Amino acid sequence: CASSLWGIRDGYTF.

This clonotype is labeled medium-sized (0.01 to 0.1%). The V call is TRBV12-3 or TRBV12-4, the J call TRBJ1-2; D ambiguous. V was pared by 5 bases and J by 8 bases, with 9 bases between. The CDR3 runs to 11 residues. CDR3 sequence reads: CASSLGEGYTF. CDR3 in DNA: TGTGCCAGCAGTCTCGGGGAGGGCTACACCTTC.

The CDR3 spells CASRQQENYGYTF. CDR3 nucleotide sequence: TGTGCCAGCAGACAACAGGAGAACTATGGCTACACCTTC. The chain uses TRBV12-3 or TRBV12-4 and TRBJ1-2; tentative D call: TRBD1 (5 bases). Trimming cost V 6 bases and J 2 bases, with 10 bases left between them. The CDR3 has 13 amino acids.

This clonotype was detected a few times. This chain uses TRBV12-3 or TRBV12-4 with TRBJ1-2; no definite D call. V dropped 1 base and J dropped 6 bases, with 9 bases sitting between them. This CDR3 has 13 residues. CDR3 bases: TGTGCCAGCAGTTTAGAAGGGATACATGGCTACACCTTC. It codes for CASSLEGIHGYTF.

The chain links TRBV12-3 or TRBV12-4 to TRBJ1-2; the D gene is possibly TRBD1 (6 bases). V lost 5 bases to trimming and J lost 4 bases, with 14 bases between them. This CDR3 comprises 14 residues. CDR3 residues: CASSAPGHTYGYTF. As DNA, the CDR3 is TGTGCCAGCAGTGCCCCGGGACACACCTATGGCTACACCTTC.

This clonotype is termed large. The chain employs TRBV12-3 or TRBV12-4 and TRBJ1-2; D gene unclear. The V gene lost 3 bases and the J gene lost 6 bases, with 11 bases spanning the gap. The CDR3 is made up of 13 amino acids. DNA of the CDR3: TGTGCCAGCAGTTTTGGCAGGCAGCATGGCTACACCTTC. Translating it yields CASSFGRQHGYTF.

This clonotype was observed a few times. This chain uses TRBV12-3 or TRBV12-4 with TRBJ1-2, with D maybe TRBD1 (5 bases). V was shortened by 3 bases and J by 5 bases, with 7 bases between the two germline ends. The CDR3 has 12 residues. CDR3 in amino acids: CASSFGTYGYTF. CDR3 bases: TGTGCCAGCAGTTTTGGGACGTATGGCTACACCTTC.

This chain uses TRBV12-3 or TRBV12-4 with TRBJ1-2, with D unresolved. The V gene lost 5 bases and the J gene lost 4 bases, with 8 bases spanning the gap. This CDR3 is built from 12 residues. CDR3 loop: CASSQASYGYTF. The CDR3 DNA sequence: TGTGCCAGCAGTCAAGCCAGCTATGGCTACACCTTC.

The chain combines TRBV12-3 or TRBV12-4 with TRBJ1-2; 10 bases map to TRBD1. The trim removed 4 bases at V and 4 bases at J, leaving 3 bases unmatched. The CDR3 loop spans 14 amino acids. The CDR3 loop is CASSWDRGGYGYTF. CDR3 coding DNA: TGTGCCAGCAGTTGGGACAGGGGAGGCTATGGCTACACCTTC.

This clonotype is deemed large. The chain joins TRBV12-3 or TRBV12-4 to TRBJ1-2, with D perhaps matching TRBD1 (5 bases). This CDR3 is built from 14 residues. V was clipped by 8 bases and J by 4 bases, with 17 bases between them. DNA for the CDR3: TGTGCCAGCCTCCATCGCCGGGGCCTCTATGGCTACACCTTC. Translation: CASLHRRGLYGYTF.

This sequence joins TRBV12-3 or TRBV12-4 and TRBJ1-2; a possible D gene is TRBD1 (5 bases). The CDR3 is 13 amino acids. Between the trimmed V and J ends, which lost 3 bases and 3 bases, there was a span of 8 bases. Here the CDR3 reads CASSLTEHYGYTF. The CDR3, as DNA: TGTGCCAGCAGTTTGACAGAGCACTATGGCTACACCTTC.

By share of the sample, this clonotype is medium-sized. V and J are TRBV12-3 or TRBV12-4 and TRBJ1-2; weak D call: TRBD1 (6 bases). V was trimmed by 6 bases and J by 8 bases, leaving 13 bases between them. The CDR3 loop spans 12 amino acids. This CDR3 is CASRTGRRGYTF. CDR3 bases: TGTGCCAGCAGAACAGGGCGACGCGGCTACACCTTC.

By share of the sample, this clonotype is large. This sequence joins TRBV12-3 or TRBV12-4 and TRBJ1-2, with 8 bases lining up with TRBD1. V gave up 3 bases and J gave up 6 bases; unmatched junction bases: 6. The CDR3 consists of 14 residues. The CDR3, as DNA: TGTGCCAGCAGTTTTCGGACAGGGATCGATGGCTACACCTTC. It yields the protein CASSFRTGIDGYTF.

Within the sample, this clonotype is large. The rearrangement joins TRBV12-3 or TRBV12-4 to TRBJ1-2; D is unresolved. The CDR3 is made up of 13 amino acids. V lost 2 bases to trimming and J lost 4 bases, with 8 bases between them. The CDR3 DNA sequence: TGTGCCAGCAGTTTAAGGGCGGGCTATGGCTACACCTTC. Translating it yields CASSLRAGYGYTF.

A few counts support this clonotype. The V call is TRBV12-3 or TRBV12-4, the J call TRBJ1-2, with D perhaps TRBD1 (6 bases). V gave up 5 bases and J gave up 4 bases, with 11 bases separating them. The CDR3 extends over 13 amino acids. The CDR3 spells CASSPSDSYGYTF. As DNA, the CDR3 is TGTGCCAGCAGTCCCTCGGACAGCTATGGCTACACCTTC.